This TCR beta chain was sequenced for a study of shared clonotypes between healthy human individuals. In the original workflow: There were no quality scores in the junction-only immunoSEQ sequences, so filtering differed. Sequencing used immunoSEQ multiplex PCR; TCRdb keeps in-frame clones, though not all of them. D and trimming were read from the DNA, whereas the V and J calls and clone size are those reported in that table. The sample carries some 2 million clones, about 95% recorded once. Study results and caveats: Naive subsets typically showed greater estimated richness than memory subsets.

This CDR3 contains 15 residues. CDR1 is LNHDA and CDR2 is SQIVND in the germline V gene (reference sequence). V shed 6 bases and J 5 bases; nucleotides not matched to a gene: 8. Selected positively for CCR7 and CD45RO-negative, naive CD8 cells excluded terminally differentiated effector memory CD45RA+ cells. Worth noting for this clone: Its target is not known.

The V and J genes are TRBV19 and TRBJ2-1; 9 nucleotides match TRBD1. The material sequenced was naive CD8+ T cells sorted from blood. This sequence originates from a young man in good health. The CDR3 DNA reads TGTGCCAGTAGCCGCTACGGGACAGGGCACAATGAGCAGTTCTTC. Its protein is CASSRYGTGHNEQFF.